This T cell receptor (beta chain) was sequenced for a study of neurological immune-mediated disorders. The germline V gene encodes CDR1 SGHDT and CDR2 YYEEEE. Trimming left V 5 bases short and J 3 bases short, with 16 bases between. The CDR3 spans 15 residues. Many counts were recorded for this clonotype. Each TCR transcript was tagged with a 10-nucleotide random UMI during 5'RACE. TCRdb passed the 5' RACE reads through MiXCR, listing each CDR3 protein once. The sample carries some 95,000 distinct CDR3 sequences, 3% to 4.5% recorded once. The specimen was PBMCs. The receptor's source is a woman younger than 30 with multiple sclerosis. The chain links TRBV5-6 to TRBJ2-3; D is tentatively TRBD1 or TRBD2 (5 bases each). The chain's CDR3 is CASRALGDSTDTQYF. Written as DNA, the CDR3 is TGTGCCAGCAGGGCTCTGGGGGATAGTACAGATACGCAGTATTTT.